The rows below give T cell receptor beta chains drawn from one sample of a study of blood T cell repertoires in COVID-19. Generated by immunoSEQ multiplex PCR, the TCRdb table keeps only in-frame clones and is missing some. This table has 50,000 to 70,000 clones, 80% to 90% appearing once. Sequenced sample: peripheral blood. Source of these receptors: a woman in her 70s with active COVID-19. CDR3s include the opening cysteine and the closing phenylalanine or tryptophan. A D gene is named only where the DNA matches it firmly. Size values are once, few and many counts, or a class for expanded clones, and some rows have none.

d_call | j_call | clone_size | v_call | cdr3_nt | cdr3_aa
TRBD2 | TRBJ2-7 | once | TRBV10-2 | TGCGCCAGCAGTGACTCCTGGACTAGCGGGGCCTACGAGCAGTACTTC | CASSDSWTSGAYEQYF
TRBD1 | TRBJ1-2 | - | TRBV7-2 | TGTGCCAGCAGTCCTCAGGACAGGACGTTATATGGCTACACCTTC | CASSPQDRTLYGYTF
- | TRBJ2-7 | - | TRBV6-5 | TGTGCCAGCAGCCAGACTGCTACCTACGAGCAGTACTTC | CASSQTATYEQYF
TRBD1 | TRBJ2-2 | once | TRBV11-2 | TGTGCCAGCAGCTTAGATGGGACAGGGGGCATCAGGAAAGCTAGGGAGCTGTTTTTT | CASSLDGTGGIRKARELFF
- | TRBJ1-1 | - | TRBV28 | TGTGCCAGCAGTTTATGGGCGGGGGGCGGTGAAGCTTTCTTT | CASSLWAGGGEAFF
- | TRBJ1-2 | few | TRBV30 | TGTGCCTGGAGTGCGGAGGGACTATATGGCTACACCTTC | CAWSAEGLYGYTF
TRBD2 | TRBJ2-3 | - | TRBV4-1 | TGCGCCAGCAGCCTCCATGGGACTAGCGGCACAGATACGCAGTATTTT | CASSLHGTSGTDTQYF
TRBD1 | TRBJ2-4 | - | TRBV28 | TGTGCCAGCACCTCAGGGGGCTTAGCCAAAAACATTCAGTACTTC | CASTSGGLAKNIQYF
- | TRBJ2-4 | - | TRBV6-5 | TGTGCCAGCAGATTTCCAGGGAACGGAAACATTCAGTACTTC | CASRFPGNGNIQYF
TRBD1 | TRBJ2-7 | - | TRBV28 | TGTGCCAGCAGTTTGTGGGGACAGGGGCTCTACGAGCAGTACTTC | CASSLWGQGLYEQYF
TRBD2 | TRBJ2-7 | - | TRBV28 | TGTGCCAGCAGCCTAAGGACTAGCGCGTCCTACGAGCAGTACTTC | CASSLRTSASYEQYF
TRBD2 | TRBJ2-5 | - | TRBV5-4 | TGTGCCAGCAGCTTGTCCCTAGCGGGGTCCCAAGAGACCCAGTACTTC | CASSLSLAGSQETQYF
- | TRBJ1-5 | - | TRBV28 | TGTGCCAGCAGCCCTAACTCCGGGGAGCCCCAGCATTTT | CASSPNSGEPQHF
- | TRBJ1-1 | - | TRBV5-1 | TGCGCCAGCAGCCCAGGCACTGAAGCTTTCTTT | CASSPGTEAFF
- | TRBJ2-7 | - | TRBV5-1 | TGCGCCAGCAGCTGGAGCTCTTCCTACGAGCAGTACTTC | CASSWSSSYEQYF